The present TCR beta chain was sequenced within a study of CD8+ T cells in alopecia areata. Study-level information: The study gave treated patients oral tofacitinib at 5 to 10 mg twice daily. Whole-study findings and limits: The study found that many expanded lesional clones persisted in scalp and blood during tofacitinib.

Extracted RNA was reverse transcribed into cDNA, the sequencing template. Method: immunoSEQ multiplex PCR; TCRdb's copy keeps in-frame clones and lacks some. The table lists roughly 220,000 clones, roughly two fifths of them singletons. To note about this clone: Its cognate antigen is unknown.

Described treatment: oral pan-JAK inhibitor, 5-10 mg twice daily. V gave up 5 bases and J gave up 7 bases, with 8 bases separating them. Germline CDR1 reads SEHNR; CDR2 reads FQNEAQ (reference sequence). The CDR3 loop spans 11 amino acids. This receptor was obtained from a human donor with alopecia areata. V usage is TRBV7-9 and J usage is TRBJ1-2, with D unresolved. This sample comprised CD4+ T cells sorted from blood, obtained around week 30, from a patient treated with tofacitinib. CDR3 DNA sequence: TGTGCCAGCAGCCCCAGCAGTGGCTACACCTTC. Residues: CASSPSSGYTF.